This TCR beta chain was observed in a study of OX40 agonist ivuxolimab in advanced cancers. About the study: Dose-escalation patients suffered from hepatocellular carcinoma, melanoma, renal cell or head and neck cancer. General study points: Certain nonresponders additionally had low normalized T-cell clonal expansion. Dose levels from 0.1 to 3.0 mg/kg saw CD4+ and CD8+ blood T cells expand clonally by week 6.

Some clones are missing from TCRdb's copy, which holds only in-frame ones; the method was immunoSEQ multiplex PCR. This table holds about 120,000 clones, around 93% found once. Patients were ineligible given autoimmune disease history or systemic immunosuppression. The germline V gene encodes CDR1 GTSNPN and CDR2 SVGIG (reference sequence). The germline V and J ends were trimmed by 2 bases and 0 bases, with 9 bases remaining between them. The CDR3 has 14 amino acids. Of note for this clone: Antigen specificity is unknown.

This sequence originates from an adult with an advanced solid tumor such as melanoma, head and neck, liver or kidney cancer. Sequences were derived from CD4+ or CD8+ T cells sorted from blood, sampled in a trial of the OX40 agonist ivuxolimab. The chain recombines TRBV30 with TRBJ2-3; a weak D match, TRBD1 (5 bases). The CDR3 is CAWSKGQSTDTQYF. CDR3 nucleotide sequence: TGTGCCTGGAGTAAGGGGCAGAGCACAGATACGCAGTATTTT.